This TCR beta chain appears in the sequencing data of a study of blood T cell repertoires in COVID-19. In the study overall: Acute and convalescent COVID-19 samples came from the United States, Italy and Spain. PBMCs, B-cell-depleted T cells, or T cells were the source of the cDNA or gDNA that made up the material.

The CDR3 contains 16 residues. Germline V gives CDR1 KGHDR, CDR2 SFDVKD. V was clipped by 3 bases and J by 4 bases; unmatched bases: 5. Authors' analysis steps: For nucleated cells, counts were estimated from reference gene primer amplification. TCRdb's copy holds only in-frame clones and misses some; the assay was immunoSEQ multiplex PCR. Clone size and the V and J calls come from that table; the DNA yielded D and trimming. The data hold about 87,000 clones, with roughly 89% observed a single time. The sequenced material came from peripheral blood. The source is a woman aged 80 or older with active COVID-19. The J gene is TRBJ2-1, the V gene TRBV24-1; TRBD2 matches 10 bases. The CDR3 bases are TGTGCCACCAGTGATCAGTCTAGCGGGAGTTACAATGAGCAGTTCTTC. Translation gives CATSDQSSGSYNEQFF.